This is a list of T cell receptor beta chains from one sample in a study of OX40 agonist ivuxolimab in advanced cancers. This table comes from immunoSEQ multiplex PCR, and its TCRdb copy is limited to in-frame clones, with some not included. The sample lists 29,000 or so clones; around 90% were seen once. The sequenced sample was CD4+ or CD8+ T cells sorted from blood, obtained in a trial of the OX40 agonist ivuxolimab. The source is an adult with an advanced solid tumor such as melanoma, head and neck, liver or kidney cancer. CDR3s include the opening cysteine and the closing phenylalanine or tryptophan. D genes are given only for firm matches. Rows give clone size only sometimes, using once, few, many, or a class for an expanded clone.

cdr3_aa cdr3_nt cdr3_length j_call clone_size v_call d_call
CASSLSGLAYRGGTDTQYF TGTGCCAGCAGCTTATCGGGACTAGCCTATCGGGGGGGGACAGATACGCAGTATTTT 19 TRBJ2-3 NA TRBV7-2 TRBD2
CASSLGGWDTQYF TGTGCCAGCAGCTTAGGAGGCTGGGATACGCAGTATTTT 13 TRBJ2-3 NA TRBV7-8 NA
CASSLLADSTDTQYF TGTGCCAGCAGTTTACTAGCGGATAGCACAGATACGCAGTATTTT 15 TRBJ2-3 NA TRBV6-1 TRBD2
CATSRDEGNYGYTF TGTGCCACCAGCAGAGATGAGGGGAACTATGGCTACACCTTC 14 TRBJ1-2 NA TRBV15 NA
CASSYRAAFYEQFF TGTGCCAGCAGTTACAGGGCCGCTTTTTATGAGCAGTTCTTC 14 TRBJ2-1 NA TRBV6-5 NA
CASSPGTYTEAFF TGTGCCAGCAGCCCCGGGACGTACACTGAAGCTTTCTTT 13 TRBJ1-1 NA TRBV6-5 NA
CASSYGGGTYEQYF TGTGCCAGCAGTTACGGCGGGGGGACCTACGAGCAGTACTTC 14 TRBJ2-7 NA TRBV6-5 TRBD2
CASSVGTDPTYEQYF TGTGCCAGCAGCGTTGGGACAGACCCCACCTACGAGCAGTACTTC 15 TRBJ2-7 NA TRBV9 TRBD1
CASSYTETGFNEQFF TGTGCCAGCAGTTACACGGAGACAGGCTTCAATGAGCAGTTCTTC 15 TRBJ2-1 few TRBV6-5 NA
CSVEEAGNYGYTF TGCAGCGTTGAAGAGGCGGGGAACTATGGCTACACCTTC 13 TRBJ1-2 NA TRBV29-1 NA